This paragraph covers one T cell receptor (beta chain) sequence. The clone's antigen remains unknown. No clone much larger than this one lies a single base away; base qualities are absent. This entry is derived from a study of blood T cell repertoires in COVID-19 (TCRdb year 2020). Background for the entire study: The collaborator samples originated in the United States, Italy and Spain and spanned the acute and convalescent phases of COVID-19. The material from the prospective study consisted of cDNA or gDNA derived from T cells, B-cell-depleted T cells, or PBMCs. Where HLA class I and class II types were available, the types were taken from metadata supplied by the sample provider, not from assay-based typing. The sample metadata nearly always contained a de-identified subject ID, COVID-19 status, age in years and sex. Samples came from the ongoing ImmuneRACE study (first 160 participants) plus 1,254 subjects from 6 global collaborators. The dataset comprised deeply sampled blood TCRbeta repertoires from subjects exposed to, actively infected with, or recovered from COVID-19. The repertoires were made available in a free public database intended to serve as a resource for research on the immune response to SARS-CoV-2. The research as a whole found: The quantity of clinical and demographic metadata differed by source and by participant and was supplied without curation.

Each collaborating institution followed its own protocols to collect whole blood in K2EDTA tubes. For TCRbeta analysis, collaborators shipped samples as frozen whole blood, isolated PBMCs, or DNA extracted from either of those sample types. V is clipped by 1 base and J by 4 bases, and the sequence between their germline boundaries is 19 bases long. Based on the germline V gene, the CDR1 and CDR2 sequences are MGHRA and YSYEKL. From the cysteine up to the phenylalanine, the CDR3 has a length of 17 residues. Only the CDR3 DNA is retained, 51 bases long and in frame from the first base. TCRbeta CDR3 regions were amplified from genomic DNA using the immunoSEQ Assay, a bias-controlled multiplex PCR. The study's own analysis went as follows. Nucleated cell counts per sample were estimated from amplification of reference gene primers within the assay. To quantify the absolute abundance of each unique TCRbeta CDR3 rearrangement, sequence reads were collapsed and filtered. For each sample, productive Simpson clonality was calculated as the square root of Simpson's diversity index across productive rearrangements. The immuneACCESS repertoire file appears here via TCRdb, limited to in-frame rearrangements. These files lack a portion of the clones; in checked studies, under half of the deficit traces to unresolved V genes, and the cause of the others is not known. The V and J calls and clone size are taken from that table; D and trimming were inferred from the DNA. Here the sample has 90,000 to 120,000 clones; about nine tenths occur a single time. Of the sample, roughly 1.2% is held by the ten largest clones.

The sequenced sample was peripheral blood. Recombination joined TRBV4-1 with TRBJ1-2; the best D guess is TRBD1, with 5 bases matching. The TCR sequence derives from a woman in her 30s with acute or convalescent COVID-19. The sequenced DNA: TGCGCCAGCAGCCAAGTCCTGTCGCGGGGCGGCGGCTATGGCTACACCTTC. It translates as CASSQVLSRGGGYGYTF.